This TCR beta chain was recovered during a study of OX40 agonist ivuxolimab in advanced cancers. About the research overall: At 0.01 to 10 mg/kg, ivuxolimab was administered intravenously to patients every 2 weeks.

Study-wide results and limits: The expanded peripheral T cells' antigen specificity was not determined.

TCRdb's table, derived via immunoSEQ multiplex PCR, lists solely in-frame clones and lacks some. Of under 80,000 clones listed, 75% to 90% were seen once; the top ten hold approximately 4.3%. This clone appeared a few times. Its cognate antigen is unknown. Germline lookup yields CDR1 MGHRA and CDR2 YSYEKL. CDR3 length: 17 amino acids. Trimming cost V 4 bases and J 1 base, with 14 bases left between them. The chain couples TRBV4-1 to TRBJ2-6; D is tentatively TRBD1 or TRBD2 (6 bases each). This sequence was found in an adult with an advanced solid tumor such as melanoma, head and neck, liver or kidney cancer. Specimen: CD4+ or CD8+ T cells sorted from blood, collected in a trial of the OX40 agonist ivuxolimab. The CDR3 region has the DNA TGCGCCAGCAGCCCGTCGTCGGGGGCGTCTGGGGCCAACGTCCTGACTTTC. Its translation: CASSPSSGASGANVLTF.